The 9 T cell receptor beta chains presented below share a single source sample, sequenced in a study of beta chain features in type 1 diabetes. What was sequenced were expressed TCRB transcripts, since all of the isolated RNA had been reverse transcribed. Sequenced by immunoSEQ multiplex PCR; TCRdb stores in-frame clones only, minus some. The table records tens of thousands of clones, around a third of them present only once. Sequenced sample: stem cell memory CD4+ T cells from blood. The source is a woman aged 18-35 years in good health.

A few counts support this clone. The chain uses TRBV30 and TRBJ1-1; 10 nucleotides align to TRBD1. Germline lookup yields CDR1 GTSNPN and CDR2 SVGIG (reference sequence). V lost 7 bases to trimming and J lost 3 bases; unmatched junction nucleotides: 2. The CDR3 is 12 amino acids. The CDR3 nucleotides are TGTGCCTCAGGGACAGGGGACACTGAAGCTTTCTTT. It specifies CASGTGDTEAFF.

The chain uses TRBV6-1 and TRBJ1-1; D unclear. Trimming left V 6 bases short and J 6 bases short, with 20 bases between. There are 15 residues in the CDR3. The V gene's germline CDR1 is MNHNS and CDR2 SASEGT. Here the CDR3 DNA reads TGTGCCAGCAGAGTGAGAGGGTCGAAGTTGGCTGAAGCTTTCTTT. Encoded protein: CASRVRGSKLAEAFF.

V and J are TRBV30 and TRBJ2-7; weak D call: TRBD2 (6 bases). Germline assignment: CDR1 GTSNPN and CDR2 SVGIG (reference sequence). CDR3 length equals 14 residues. V was shortened by 6 bases and J by 0 bases, with 15 bases between the two germline ends. The CDR3 DNA reads as TGTGCCTGCACACGGAGGGGAACCTCCTACGAGCAGTACTTC. Residues: CACTRRGTSYEQYF.

This clone was recorded a few times. The CDR3 nucleotides are TGCGCCAGCTCTCTTGGGGGCTATACAGGGACGAACTATGGCTACACCTTC. It yields the protein CASSLGGYTGTNYGYTF. This sequence joins TRBV5-1 and TRBJ1-2, with a weak D call TRBD1 (6 bases). Trimming removed 7 bases at V and 2 bases at J, with 24 bases between. In germline, CDR1 is SGHRS, CDR2 YFSETQ. This CDR3 has 17 amino acids.

The CDR3 sequence is CATGEDTIYF. CDR3 in DNA: TGTGCAACGGGTGAGGACACCATATATTTT. The V gene is TRBV19, the J gene TRBJ1-3; no firm D call. The germline gives CDR1 LNHDA, CDR2 SQIVND (reference sequence). The CDR3 runs 10 residues.

The rearrangement links TRBV27 to TRBJ1-2; tentatively, D is TRBD1 (5 bases). Germline values: CDR1 MNHEY, CDR2 SMNVEV (reference sequence). V was cut by 3 bases and J by 8 bases, with 16 bases left in between. This CDR3 comprises 14 residues. CDR3 bases: TGTGCCAGCAGTTTTGACGGGGGAGGAGGCGGCTACACCTTC. This gives the protein CASSFDGGGGGYTF.

This clone appeared a single time. This chain connects TRBV19 to TRBJ2-1; TRBD1 matches at 7 bases. The CDR3 contains 16 residues. Looked up from germline, CDR1 is LNHDA and CDR2 is SQIVND (reference sequence). V was pared by 4 bases and J by 7 bases, with 13 bases of the junction left unmatched. CDR3: CASSKNPQGVHNEQFF. In nucleotides, the CDR3 is TGTGCCAGTAGTAAAAATCCCCAGGGGGTCCATAATGAGCAGTTCTTC. Together with reference TRBV19 and TRBJ2-1, the CDR3 gives the full variable domain: DGGITQSPKYLFRKEGQNVTLSCEQNLNHDAMYWYRQDPGQGLRLIYYSQIVNDFQKGDIAEGYSVSREKKESFPLTVTSAQKNPTAFYLCASSKNPQGVHNEQFFGPGTRLTVL.

V and J are TRBV28 and TRBJ1-2, with D possibly matching TRBD1 (5 bases). Trimming stripped 3 bases from V and 4 bases from J, with 6 bases between. Germline V gene lookup returns CDR1 MDHEN and CDR2 SYDVKM. CDR3 size: 12 residues. CDR3 nucleotide sequence: TGTGCCAGCAGTTTCCAGGGCTATGGCTACACCTTC. As protein: CASSFQGYGYTF.

The chain has TRBV2 and TRBJ2-3, with D possibly being TRBD1 (6 bases). V was pared by 6 bases and J by 2 bases, with 18 bases between. There are 16 residues in the CDR3. Germline V gene sequence: CDR1 SNHLY, CDR2 FYNNEI. Here the CDR3 reads CASRNRVKTDTDTQYF. The CDR3 DNA reads as TGTGCCAGCAGGAACAGGGTGAAGACGGACACAGATACGCAGTATTTT.